This paragraph reports one T cell receptor beta chain. Its antigen is not identified. This specimen belongs to a study of T-cell memory formation after mild COVID-19. The study, taken as a whole, reports: Clones shrinking between day 15 and 85 showed a balanced CD4/CD8 split, and those that grew later tilted toward CD4+. That cross-reactive memory joined was suggested by some responding clones appearing in pre-infection memory.

A single record per CDR3 protein comes from TCRdb applying MiXCR to the 5' RACE reads. The sample consists of around 200,000 distinct CDR3 sequences, more than 25% of them appearing once. Germline V CDR1 and CDR2: DFQATT, SNEGSKA (reference sequence). The CDR3 extends over 14 amino acids. Deletions cut 6 bases from V and 3 bases from J, with 17 bases between. The rearrangement links TRBV20-1 to TRBJ2-5, with D possibly called TRBD1 or TRBD2 (5 bases each). The clonotype was recovered from an adult woman who had mild COVID-19 (a few samples of this study predate the infection). Cell type and time point are not known. Material for sequencing was PBMCs or a T cell subset sorted from them (not recorded which). Here the CDR3 reads CSATGEGFKETQYF. In DNA form, the CDR3 reads TGCAGTGCCACCGGTGAGGGGTTTAAAGAGACCCAGTACTTC.